A selection of T cell receptor beta chains follows, all from one sample in a study of T cells after yellow fever vaccination. Using its own MiXCR run on the 5' RACE reads, TCRdb lists one record per CDR3 protein. Among 40,000 to 50,000 distinct CDR3 sequences listed, more than 6% were seen once. The sequencing used PBMCs, either bulk or a sorted T-cell subset (CD4+, CD8+, memory, or dextramer-sorted; not recorded which), collected 45 days after the yellow fever booster vaccination. All receptors derive from a man aged 25 to 40 who received the YFV17D yellow fever vaccine. Both conserved end residues are part of each CDR3. Each record gives: clone size, V gene, D gene, J gene, CDR3 DNA, CDR3 protein. A D gene is named only where the DNA matches it firmly. Some rows mark clone size as missing; the rest say once, few, many or name a class of expanded clone.

many	TRBV4-3	TRBD2	TRBJ2-1	TGCGCCAGCAGCCAAGAGACTGTAGCGGGCTATTACAATGAGCAGTTCTTC	CASSQETVAGYYNEQFF
many	TRBV10-2	TRBD2	TRBJ2-7	TGCGCCAGCATGGAGCTAGCGGGTACACCCTTCGGGAACGAGCAGTACTTC	CASMELAGTPFGNEQYF
.	TRBV6-1	.	TRBJ1-4	TGTGCCAGCATGAACAGGAATAATGAAAAACTGTTTTTT	CASMNRNNEKLFF
few	TRBV7-2	.	TRBJ2-7	TGTGCCAGCAGCTTAATCGCGGACTCCTACGAGCAGTACTTC	CASSLIADSYEQYF
few	TRBV20-1	.	TRBJ2-3	TGCAGTGCTAGATCCTGGTCCACAGATACGCAGTATTTT	CSARSWSTDTQYF
.	TRBV5-1	TRBD2	TRBJ2-5	TGCGCCAGCATGTCGACTAGCGGAAAAGAGACCCAGTACTTC	CASMSTSGKETQYF
.	TRBV20-1	.	TRBJ2-5	TGCAGTGCTAGAGACCCGGGACGGCGCAACTATAAAGAGACCCAGTACTTC	CSARDPGRRNYKETQYF
few	TRBV7-9	.	TRBJ1-2	TGTGCCAGCAGCCCGTCAAATCGGCAGGGCTATGGCTACACCTTC	CASSPSNRQGYGYTF
many	TRBV12-3/TRBV12-4	.	TRBJ2-7	TGTGCCAGCAGTTCCCTCCAGCGGCCTTACGAGCAGTACTTC	CASSSLQRPYEQYF
many	TRBV11-1	.	TRBJ2-1	TGTGCCAGCAGCCGGGGGTTGGGGGCGCCCGAGCGGGGAAGCTCCTACAATGAGCAGTTCTTC	CASSRGLGAPERGSSYNEQFF
many	TRBV12-3/TRBV12-4	.	TRBJ1-5	TGTGCCAGCAGTTTGGCGGGGAATCAGCCCCAGCATTTT	CASSLAGNQPQHF
.	TRBV5-4	.	TRBJ2-1	TGTGCCAGCAGCTCGCTCGGACCCCAGCGGATGTACAATGAGCAGTTCTTC	CASSSLGPQRMYNEQFF
many	TRBV5-1	TRBD1	TRBJ2-2	TGCGCCATTCGGACAGGGGGAAACACCGGGGAGCTGTTTTTT	CAIRTGGNTGELFF
.	TRBV7-2	.	TRBJ2-3	TGTGCCAGCAGCCTCGCTGCAGGCACGCAGTATTTT	CASSLAAGTQYF
few	TRBV7-2	.	TRBJ1-5	TGTGCCAGCAGCTTAGAACTGACGGCTCCATTTTTGCCCCAGCATTTT	CASSLELTAPFLPQHF
many	TRBV5-1	TRBD2	TRBJ2-5	TGCGCCAGCAGCTTGGGAGTTAGCGGGTTTCAAGAGACCCAGTACTTC	CASSLGVSGFQETQYF
.	TRBV12-3/TRBV12-4	.	TRBJ1-5	TGTGCCAGCAGTTTACGGGTGCGGACTACTAATCAGCCCCAGCATTTT	CASSLRVRTTNQPQHF
few	TRBV30	.	TRBJ2-1	TGTGCCTGGAGTGAAGACTCCTACAATGAGCAGTTCTTC	CAWSEDSYNEQFF
.	TRBV5-4	TRBD1	TRBJ2-1	TGTGCCAGCAGCTTGGTACAGGGGAAGCAGCAGTTCTTC	CASSLVQGKQQFF
.	TRBV4-3	TRBD1	TRBJ2-1	TGCGCCAGCAGCCAAGATCGGGACAGCCGTATAGAGCAGTTCTTC	CASSQDRDSRIEQFF